Sequencing of this T cell receptor beta chain was carried out in a study of tumor-infiltrating lymphocytes in primary liver carcinoma. The authors made TCR beta cDNA from approximately 490 ng total RNA with a constant-region primer. Slightly modified ARM-PCR served as the procedure for the TCR beta libraries. These libraries came from three rounds of nested multiplex PCR. The opening two PCR rounds, around 11 cycles each, paired TRBV1-TRBV30 forward primers with a C-beta reverse primer. Via MiXCR, TCRdb re-called the multiplex PCR reads, giving one row per CDR3 protein. The repertoire holds 190,000 or so distinct CDR3 sequences, less than 75% seen once, with roughly 6.4% in the top ten. Unsorted whole blood yielded blood RNA, and germline DNA was extracted as well. Patients were chronically HBV-infected and treatment-naive. V was cut by 6 bases and J by 10 bases, with 10 bases left in between. CDR1 and CDR2 from the germline V gene are SQVTM and ANQGSEA. This CDR3 region has 10 residues.

This receptor was obtained from a woman aged 55 to 70 with primary liver carcinoma and hepatitis B virus infection. Sequenced input: peripheral blood. This sequence joins TRBV29-1 and TRBJ2-1; D uncertain. CDR3 protein: CSVLDIEQFF. CDR3 nucleotides: TGCAGCGTCCTTGACATCGAGCAGTTCTTC.